Below are 32 T cell receptor beta chains sequenced from a single sample in a study of blood T cell repertoires in COVID-19. Clones were sequenced by immunoSEQ multiplex PCR, and TCRdb holds only the in-frame ones, with some missing. Of roughly 200,000 clones in the sample, about nine tenths were seen once. What was sequenced was peripheral blood. These TCRs come from a man between 40 and 49 years old with acute or convalescent COVID-19.

The chain uses TRBV6-1 and TRBJ1-2, with a possible D match to TRBD1 (5 bases). CDR3 length: 15 amino acids. Germline V gene data show CDR1 as MNHNS and CDR2 as SASEGT. Between the trimmed V and J ends, which lost 0 bases and 7 bases, there was a span of 15 bases. CDR3: CASSEARQTGRGYTF. The DNA for the CDR3 is TGTGCCAGCAGTGAAGCTCGACAGACGGGTCGTGGCTACACCTTC.

In this sample, this clone turned up a few times. The chain joins TRBV19 to TRBJ2-7, with TRBD1 matching over 7 bases. The CDR3 runs to 15 residues. The V and J ends lost 6 bases and 1 base, in that order; junction bases with no gene match: 9. Looked up from germline, CDR1 is LNHDA and CDR2 is SQIVND (reference sequence). This chain's CDR3 is CASRTSGTASYEQYF. The CDR3 nucleotides are TGTGCCAGTAGAACCTCCGGGACAGCATCCTACGAGCAGTACTTC. Supplemented by reference TRBV19 and TRBJ2-7, the full variable domain reads DGGITQSPKYLFRKEGQNVTLSCEQNLNHDAMYWYRQDPGQGLRLIYYSQIVNDFQKGDIAEGYSVSREKKESFPLTVTSAQKNPTAFYLCASRTSGTASYEQYFGPGTRLTVT.

The chain has TRBV6-5 and TRBJ1-1; D call uncertain. Germline lookup yields CDR1 MNHEY and CDR2 SVGAGI. V shed 2 bases and J shed 4 bases, with 14 bases lying between them. The CDR3 contains 15 residues. The CDR3 coding sequence is TGTGCCAGCAGTTACGCGGCAGATGAGAGCACTGAAGCTTTCTTT. Protein product: CASSYAADESTEAFF.

The rearrangement uses TRBV5-1 and TRBJ2-5; TRBD1 aligns across 7 bases. Germline assignment: CDR1 SGHRS and CDR2 YFSETQ. V was clipped by 4 bases and J by 3 bases; unmatched bases: 6. This CDR3 comprises 14 residues. The chain's CDR3 is CASSGAGTEETQYF. DNA of the CDR3: TGCGCCAGCAGCGGTGCCGGGACAGAAGAGACCCAGTACTTC.

The J gene is TRBJ2-2, the V gene TRBV12-3 or TRBV12-4; D remains unclear. The CDR3 consists of 12 residues. V lost 5 bases, J lost 7 bases, and 8 bases lay in between. CDR3 in DNA: TGTGCCAGCAGTCTATCCGTCGGGGAGCTGTTTTTT. It encodes CASSLSVGELFF.

The chain couples TRBV6-4 to TRBJ1-1; TRBD1 aligns across 9 bases. The CDR3 sequence is 14 residues long. J gave up 4 bases and V 6 bases, and 6 bases lay outside the gene matches. Germline-derived CDR1 and CDR2 are MRHNA and SNTAGT. The CDR3 loop is CASRRGTGTTEAFF. The CDR3 DNA is TGTGCCAGCAGACGAGGGACAGGGACCACTGAAGCTTTCTTT.

The genes are TRBV5-8 and TRBJ1-2, with 9 bases matching TRBD1. Germline CDR1 and CDR2: SGHTS and YDEGEE. This CDR3 has 17 amino acids. Losses at the gene ends were 3 bases for V and 1 base for J; bases not matched to a gene: 10. CDR3 sequence reads: CASSYSTGGYHNYGYTF. CDR3 bases: TGTGCCAGCAGCTATTCGACAGGGGGATACCATAACTATGGCTACACCTTC.

The chain joins TRBV2 to TRBJ2-5; 9 bases are a match to TRBD1. Germline CDR1 and CDR2: SNHLY and FYNNEI. Trimming removed 6 bases from V and 4 bases from J; junction bases left unmatched: 12. The CDR3 sequence is 16 residues long. CDR3 protein: CASRLPGQGVGETQYF. In DNA form, the CDR3 reads TGTGCCAGCAGACTACCGGGACAGGGAGTTGGAGAGACCCAGTACTTC.

The CDR3 nucleotides read TGTGCCTGGGACACCCGCACAGATACGCAGTATTTT. Protein: CAWDTRTDTQYF. The V call is TRBV30, the J call TRBJ2-3; D not resolved. The germline CDR1 and CDR2 sequences are GTSNPN and SVGIG (reference sequence). The V end lost 5 bases, the J end lost 1 base, and 7 bases lay between the germline ends. The CDR3 length is 12 residues.

The chain recombines TRBV30 with TRBJ1-5, with 7 bases fitting TRBD1. Germline CDR1 reads GTSNPN; CDR2 reads SVGIG (reference sequence). CDR3 length: 16 residues. Losses at the gene ends were 1 base for V and 7 bases for J; bases not matched to a gene: 13. The CDR3 coding sequence is TGTGCCTGGAGTGCTCTAACAGGGGTCCGAAGCCAGCCCCAGCATTTT. Translation gives CAWSALTGVRSQPQHF.

The chain recombines TRBV24-1 with TRBJ2-5, with a possible D match to TRBD1 (6 bases). There are 15 residues in the CDR3. Germline CDR1 is KGHDR and CDR2 is SFDVKD. Trimming removed 4 bases from V and 4 bases from J, with 15 bases in between. The CDR3 DNA reads as TGTGCCACCAGTGAAGGAACAGGGCAGGGAGAGACCCAGTACTTC. Protein sequence: CATSEGTGQGETQYF.

The V gene is TRBV7-7, the J gene TRBJ2-7; 7 nucleotides align to TRBD2. V trimming: 2 bases; J trimming: 6 bases; junction bases outside the gene matches: 7. The CDR3 runs to 14 residues. CDR1 is SSHAT, CDR2 FNYEAQ, per germline (reference sequence). The CDR3 loop reads CASSLYETGGEQYF. In DNA, the CDR3 is TGTGCCAGCAGCTTATATGAGACGGGGGGCGAGCAGTACTTC.

The CDR3 DNA reads as TGTGCCAGCGCTCCGACAGTGATCTACGAGCAGTACTTC. Translation gives CASAPTVIYEQYF. The J gene is TRBJ2-7, the V gene TRBV27; the D gene is possibly TRBD1 (5 bases). CDR1 and CDR2 from the germline V gene are MNHEY and SMNVEV (reference sequence). V was shortened by 8 bases and J by 3 bases, with 14 bases between the two germline ends. The CDR3 is 13 amino acids.

The chain recombines TRBV19 with TRBJ2-3; tentative D call: TRBD1 (5 bases). Germline V gives CDR1 LNHDA, CDR2 SQIVND (reference sequence). This CDR3 contains 13 residues. V lost 7 bases and J 1 base, leaving 9 bases between the germline ends. The CDR3 spells CASTVGGTDTQYF. CDR3 nucleotides: TGTGCCAGTACGGTAGGGGGCACAGATACGCAGTATTTT.

The J gene is TRBJ1-1, the V gene TRBV5-1, with 8 bases that match TRBD1. The CDR3 contains 16 residues. Trimming removed 4 bases from V and 1 base from J; junction bases left unmatched: 9. Per germline, CDR1 SGHRS and CDR2 YFSETQ. CDR3 DNA sequence: TGCGCCAGCAGCCAGGACAGGGAAATTACGAACACTGAAGCTTTCTTT. It codes for CASSQDREITNTEAFF.

Written as DNA, the CDR3 is TGTGCCAGCAGGAGAGGACAGGGTGCGAAAAAACTGTTTTTT. The encoded protein is CASRRGQGAKKLFF. The chain carries TRBV28 and TRBJ1-4; 8 bases line up with TRBD1. Germline V gene lookup returns CDR1 MDHEN and CDR2 SYDVKM. The CDR3 totals 14 residues. Trimming cost V 6 bases and J 9 bases; bases outside gene matches: 9.

This chain joins TRBV4-3 and TRBJ2-4; 12 nucleotides align to TRBD1. Germline assignment: CDR1 LGHNA and CDR2 YSLEER. CDR3 size: 14 residues. With V trimmed by 4 bases and J by 9 bases, 4 bases remained unmatched. In DNA form, the CDR3 reads TGCGCCAGCAGCCCGGGACAGGGGGCGGGCATTCAGTACTTC. Translating it yields CASSPGQGAGIQYF.

This clone has only a few counts. This sequence joins TRBV27 and TRBJ1-1; D is unclear. The CDR3 runs to 15 residues. The germline gives CDR1 MNHEY, CDR2 SMNVEV (reference sequence). V dropped 3 bases and J dropped 5 bases, with 16 bases sitting between them. The CDR3 region is CASSFSPIPSTEAFF. CDR3 in DNA: TGTGCCAGCAGTTTCTCCCCGATTCCTAGTACTGAAGCTTTCTTT.

This clone was picked up a small number of times. CDR3 residues: CASSLTLRQGSSYEQYF. The CDR3, as DNA: TGTGCCAGCAGTTTAACGCTCCGACAGGGATCCTCCTACGAGCAGTACTTC. V and J are TRBV27 and TRBJ2-7; 7 nucleotides align to TRBD1. Germline CDR1 reads MNHEY; CDR2 reads SMNVEV (reference sequence). After removal of 2 bases from V and 0 bases from J, the junction contained 10 bases not matched to a gene. The CDR3 spans 17 residues.

This rearrangement joins TRBV11-1 to TRBJ1-1; D ambiguous. Germline loops: CDR1 SGHAT, CDR2 FQDESV (reference sequence). The CDR3 runs to 15 residues. The germline V and J ends were trimmed by 5 bases and 1 base, with 14 bases remaining between them. The CDR3 nucleotides read TGTGCCAGCAGCCCGGGGAAGACGAAGAACACTGAAGCTTTCTTT. Protein sequence: CASSPGKTKNTEAFF.

J is TRBJ1-2 and V is TRBV7-8; 10 positions agree with TRBD1. Germline V gives CDR1 SGHVS, CDR2 FQNEAQ. The CDR3 is 15 amino acids. V shed 1 base, J shed 4 bases, and the junction held 3 bases outside the gene matches. CDR3 nucleotide sequence: TGTGCCAGCAGCTTAGGGGGACAGGGGAGCTATGGCTACACCTTC. Translation gives CASSLGGQGSYGYTF.

The chain is built from TRBV2 and TRBJ1-1, with TRBD1 matching 10 bases. Germline CDR1 and CDR2: SNHLY and FYNNEI. The CDR3 consists of 16 residues. V shed 5 bases and J 2 bases; nucleotides not matched to a gene: 8. CDR3 loop: CASSPGQGRGNTEAFF. The DNA of the CDR3 is TGTGCCAGCAGTCCGGGACAGGGGCGAGGCAACACTGAAGCTTTCTTT.

As concerns this clone: Other DNA sequences of this sample code for an identical CDR3. CDR3 amino acids: CASSLGGDPYNSPLHF. CDR3 DNA: TGTGCCAGCAGCTTGGGCGGGGACCCGTATAATTCACCCCTCCACTTT. This chain links TRBV5-4 with TRBJ1-6; TRBD1 is a possible D gene (5 bases). The germline CDR1 and CDR2 sequences are SGHNT and YYREEE (reference sequence). The CDR3 contains 16 residues. Trimming removed 0 bases at V and 4 bases at J, with 11 bases between.

This chain links TRBV11-2 with TRBJ1-2, with TRBD1 matching over 7 bases. This CDR3 is 14 amino acids long. J lost 8 bases, V lost 3 bases, and 9 bases had no gene match. Germline V gene data show CDR1 as SGHAT and CDR2 as FQNNGV. The DNA for the CDR3 is TGTGCCAGCAGCTTCCTCGACCTACAGGGGGGCTACACCTTC. Amino acids: CASSFLDLQGGYTF.

This chain links TRBV3-1 (or the pseudogene TRBV3-2) with TRBJ2-7, with D possibly TRBD1 on 6 matching bases. Germline CDR1 and CDR2: LGHDT and YNNKEL (reference sequence). The CDR3 is 14 residues long. Trimming shortened V by 1 base and J by 5 bases, and 12 bases separated the two germline ends. For the CDR3, the DNA is TGTGCCAGCAGCCAAGTCCGCAGGGGCAACGAGCAGTACTTC. Its protein product is CASSQVRRGNEQYF.

The rearrangement joins TRBV7-9 to TRBJ2-1; weak D call: TRBD2 (6 bases). The V gene's germline CDR1 is SEHNR and CDR2 FQNEAQ (reference sequence). Trimming cost V 5 bases and J 10 bases, with 21 bases left between them. CDR3 length equals 15 residues. In DNA form, the CDR3 reads TGTGCCAGCAGCCTACATAGCGGACCCAACGGGGAGCAGTTCTTC. It yields the protein CASSLHSGPNGEQFF.

The V call is TRBV5-1, the J call TRBJ1-1; TRBD1 matches 7 bases. This CDR3 has 14 amino acids. Germline loops: CDR1 SGHRS, CDR2 YFSETQ. The J segment lost 5 bases and the V segment lost 2 bases, leaving 6 bases of the junction unmatched. The CDR3 sequence is CASSFQGGNTEAFF. The CDR3 DNA sequence: TGCGCCAGCAGCTTCCAGGGGGGCAATACTGAAGCTTTCTTT. The entire variable domain, with the rest obtained from reference TRBV5-1 and TRBJ1-1, is as follows: KAGVTQTPRYLIKTRGQQVTLSCSPISGHRSVSWYQQTPGQGLQFLFEYFSETQRNKGNFPGRFSGRQFSNSRSEMNVSTLELGDSALYLCASSFQGGNTEAFFGQGTRLTVV.

The chain joins TRBV2 to TRBJ2-5; D not certain. The CDR3 totals 14 residues. Per the germline V gene, CDR1 is SNHLY and CDR2 is FYNNEI. The V end lost 8 bases, the J end lost 0 bases, and 13 bases lay between the germline ends. This CDR3 reads CASFWSPYQETQYF. CDR3 DNA: TGTGCCAGCTTTTGGAGCCCGTACCAAGAGACCCAGTACTTC.

The J gene is TRBJ1-3, the V gene TRBV7-9; D is perhaps TRBD1 (5 bases). Germline lookup yields CDR1 SEHNR and CDR2 FQNEAQ (reference sequence). This CDR3 is 16 amino acids long. The V end was cut by 2 bases, the J end by 4 bases, with 15 bases between. CDR3 residues: CASSLRTGSSGNTIYF. The CDR3 coding sequence is TGTGCCAGCAGCTTACGTACAGGTTCCTCGGGAAACACCATATATTTT.

The chain is built from TRBV5-4 and TRBJ2-3, with a possible D match to TRBD2 (6 bases). In germline, CDR1 is SGHNT, CDR2 YYREEE (reference sequence). The CDR3 contains 14 residues. V was shortened by 1 base and J by 1 base, with 7 bases between the two germline ends. The CDR3 region is CASSLKRGTDTQYF. The CDR3, as DNA: TGTGCCAGCAGCTTGAAGCGGGGCACAGATACGCAGTATTTT. Filled out from reference TRBV5-4 and TRBJ2-3, the complete variable domain reads ETGVTQSPTHLIKTRGQQVTLRCSSQSGHNTVSWYQQALGQGPQFIFQYYREEENGRGNFPPRFSGLQFPNYSSELNVNALELDDSALYLCASSLKRGTDTQYFGPGTRLTVL.

This chain uses TRBV6-5 with TRBJ2-7; D gene unclear. V was shortened by 0 bases and J by 4 bases, with 13 bases between the two germline ends. Germline values: CDR1 MNHEY, CDR2 SVGAGI. CDR3 length: 15 residues. The DNA for the CDR3 is TGTGCCAGCAGTTACTCTGGCAGCCTCGGGTACGAGCAGTACTTC. Protein: CASSYSGSLGYEQYF.

The CDR3 sequence is CASSEKGPGETQYF. The DNA for the CDR3 is TGTGCCAGCAGCGAGAAGGGGCCTGGGGAGACCCAGTACTTC. This sequence joins TRBV5-4 and TRBJ2-5; maybe TRBD1 (5 bases). The CDR3 length is 14 residues. V dropped 4 bases and J dropped 5 bases, with 15 bases sitting between them. Germline V gene data show CDR1 as SGHNT and CDR2 as YYREEE (reference sequence).